This T cell receptor (beta chain) was sequenced for a study of T cell responses to AZD1222 COVID-19 vaccine. This CDR3 contains 16 residues. Only in-frame clones appear in the TCRdb table, and some are missing; sequencing was by immunoSEQ multiplex PCR. The repertoire holds about 110,000 clones, with about 94% as singletons. This clone was seen a few times. This specimen consisted of peripheral blood, obtained 28 days after the second AZD1222 dose. The receptor was isolated from an adult who received the AZD1222 COVID-19 vaccine. The chain has TRBV21-1 and TRBJ2-7; whether TRBD2, the table's D call, matches the DNA was not checked. TRBV21-1 is reported as a pseudogene. The CDR3 coding sequence is TGTGCCTCCCTGGCCCCACCCGCGGACTATTCAAACGAGCAGTACTTC. Residues: CASLAPPADYSNEQYF.